Each of the 14 T cell receptor beta chains below was sequenced from the same sample in a study of blood T cell repertoires in COVID-19 (dated by TCRdb to 2019 to 2021). The library was produced with the immunoSEQ multiplex PCR assay. TCRdb provides this immuneACCESS table in a form limited to in-frame rearrangements. Some clones are lacking; in checked studies, under half of them reflect an unresolved V gene, and why the rest are absent is not known. In this sample the table shows about 89,000 clones, over 60% of which occur a single time. Over 40% of the sample belongs to the ten largest clones. Input material: peripheral blood. Receptors originate from a human donor in a cohort sampled during active COVID-19.

The chain carries TRBV6-5 and TRBJ1-5; D perhaps matches TRBD1 (5 bases). The V and J ends lost 4 bases and 9 bases respectively, with 13 bases between them. CDR3 length: 13 residues. Germline values: CDR1 MNHEY, CDR2 SVGAGI. For the CDR3, the DNA is TGTGCCAGCAGTTCGGAGAACAGGAGGCCCCAGCATTTT. Translating gives CASSSENRRPQHF.

V gene TRBV7-2 combines with J gene TRBJ1-4; 7 bases align to TRBD1. CDR3 length equals 16 residues. Germline assignment: CDR1 SGHTA and CDR2 FQGNSA. V gave up 4 bases and J gave up 4 bases; unmatched junction bases: 9. CDR3 amino acids: CASSSKWTGSNEKLFF. CDR3 in DNA: TGTGCCAGCAGCTCCAAATGGACAGGCAGTAATGAAAAACTGTTTTTT.

This chain links TRBV27 with TRBJ1-1; 8 bases are shared with TRBD1. The CDR3 extends over 14 amino acids. V dropped 5 bases and J dropped 6; count of bases not matched to a gene: 8. Germline CDR1 MNHEY, CDR2 SMNVEV (reference sequence). The CDR3 sequence is CASSPNRGVAEAFF. For the CDR3, the DNA is TGTGCCAGCAGTCCTAACAGGGGGGTTGCTGAAGCTTTCTTT.

The CDR3 protein is CASRGTRGETQYF. The CDR3 region has the DNA TGTGCCAGCAGAGGGACTAGAGGAGAGACCCAGTACTTC. The chain carries TRBV12-3 or TRBV12-4 and TRBJ2-5, with 8 bases matching TRBD2. The CDR3 runs 13 residues. V lost 6 bases to trimming and J lost 4 bases; unmatched junction nucleotides: 4.

The chain joins TRBV24-1 to TRBJ2-5, with 7 bases aligning to TRBD2. The length of the CDR3 is 14 residues. Per the germline V gene, CDR1 is KGHDR and CDR2 is SFDVKD. V was clipped by 6 bases and J by 5 bases; unmatched bases: 8. The chain's CDR3 is CATSTPGGGETQYF. DNA of the CDR3: TGTGCCACCAGTACCCCTGGGGGAGGGGAGACCCAGTACTTC.

The chain carries TRBV19 and TRBJ2-2; 13 positions agree with TRBD2. The CDR3 has 16 residues. V lost 6 bases, J lost 4 bases, and 5 bases stayed unmatched. Germline V lookup: CDR1 LNHDA, CDR2 SQIVND (reference sequence). CDR3 protein: CASSRRTSGGTGELFF. The DNA of the CDR3 is TGTGCCAGTAGCCGCCGGACTAGCGGGGGCACCGGGGAGCTGTTTTTT.

This clone was detected once. V and J are TRBV30 and TRBJ1-1; D is ambiguous. The germline V and J ends were trimmed by 0 bases and 11 bases, with 19 bases remaining between them. Germline CDR1 reads GTSNPN; CDR2 reads SVGIG (reference sequence). The CDR3 sequence is 14 residues long. CDR3 DNA: TGTGCCTGGAGTGTTACTCGAGAATCAAACTGGGCTTTCTTT. Its translation is CAWSVTRESNWAFF.

This sequence joins TRBV15 and TRBJ2-7; the match to TRBD2 covers 8 bases. The CDR3 is 14 amino acids. Per germline, CDR1 LNHNV and CDR2 YYDKDF (reference sequence). The J segment lost 4 bases and the V segment lost 5 bases, leaving 7 bases of the junction unmatched. The DNA for the CDR3 is TGTGCCACCAGCGCCCACCGGGGGGGGTACGAGCAGTACTTC. It specifies CATSAHRGGYEQYF.

The chain is built from TRBV6-1 and TRBJ1-6; 8 bases agree with TRBD1. From germline, CDR1 is MNHNS and CDR2 SASEGT. The CDR3 sequence is 17 residues long. V trimming: 4 bases; J trimming: 0 bases; junction bases outside the gene matches: 5. The CDR3 here is CASSAGTGSSYNSPLHF. Written as DNA, the CDR3 is TGTGCCAGCAGTGCCGGGACAGGCAGCTCCTATAATTCACCCCTCCACTTT.

The CDR3 bases are TGTGCCAGCTCCACTCCGGGGGGGGACTATGGCTACACCTTC. Residues: CASSTPGGDYGYTF. This chain joins TRBV28 and TRBJ1-2, with a tentative D call TRBD1 (5 bases). Looked up from germline, CDR1 is MDHEN and CDR2 is SYDVKM. V was cut by 8 bases and J by 3 bases, with 16 bases left in between. The CDR3 runs to 14 residues.

The V call is TRBV28, the J call TRBJ2-3; 11 bases are shared with TRBD1. The V and J ends lost 5 bases and 8 bases, in that order; junction bases with no gene match: 6. Germline CDR1 and CDR2: MDHEN and SYDVKM. This CDR3 comprises 14 residues. The CDR3 here is CASSLAGTGGTQYF. CDR3 DNA: TGTGCCAGCAGTCTAGCCGGGACAGGGGGTACGCAGTATTTT.

The J gene is TRBJ2-3, the V gene TRBV30, with 7 bases identical to TRBD2. Trimming took 0 bases from V and 5 from J; bases not matched to a gene: 5. This CDR3 is built from 14 residues. The germline V gene encodes CDR1 GTSNPN and CDR2 SVGIG (reference sequence). The CDR3 DNA sequence: TGTGCCTGGAGTGTAGGCTCGGGGGGAGATACGCAGTATTTT. Encoded protein: CAWSVGSGGDTQYF.

The gene calls are TRBV5-1 and TRBJ2-1; D not resolved. This CDR3 is 12 amino acids long. Trimming left V 4 bases short and J 4 bases short, with 6 bases between. From germline, CDR1 is SGHRS and CDR2 YFSETQ. CDR3 nucleotide sequence: TGCGCCAGCAGCCAGAATTACAATGAGCAGTTCTTC. Translated: CASSQNYNEQFF.

V is TRBV19 and J is TRBJ2-7, with TRBD2 as a possible D gene (6 bases). Germline V gene data show CDR1 as LNHDA and CDR2 as SQIVND (reference sequence). The V end was cut by 6 bases, the J end by 3 bases, with 15 bases between. The CDR3 is 14 residues long. The CDR3 bases are TGTGCCAGTAGCCTCAAGGCTAGCGACTACGAGCAGTACTTC. Amino acid sequence: CASSLKASDYEQYF.